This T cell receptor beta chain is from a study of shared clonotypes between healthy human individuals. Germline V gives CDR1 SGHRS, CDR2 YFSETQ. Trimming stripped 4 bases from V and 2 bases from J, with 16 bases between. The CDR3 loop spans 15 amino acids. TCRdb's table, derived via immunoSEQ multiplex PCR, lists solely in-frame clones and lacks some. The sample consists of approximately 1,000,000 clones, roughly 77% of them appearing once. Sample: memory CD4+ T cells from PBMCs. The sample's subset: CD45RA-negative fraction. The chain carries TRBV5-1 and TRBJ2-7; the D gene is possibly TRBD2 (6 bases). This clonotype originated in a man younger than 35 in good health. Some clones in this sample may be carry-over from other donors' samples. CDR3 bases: TGCGCCAGCAGCAGGATGACTAGTTCCCCCTACGAGCAGTACTTC. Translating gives CASSRMTSSPYEQYF.